This TCR beta chain was documented in a study of blood T cell repertoires in COVID-19. Clones were sequenced by immunoSEQ multiplex PCR, and TCRdb holds only the in-frame ones, with some missing. Counted here are approximately 200,000 clones, 80% to 90% occurring once; the ten biggest clones make up approximately 11%. Sequenced input: peripheral blood. The receptor was derived from a human donor with active or convalescent COVID-19. The donor label of this sample is uncertain.

CDR3 coding DNA: TGTGCCTGGAGGGCATGGCGGGGGGGCCATAACTATGGCTACACCTTC. Protein product: CAWRAWRGGHNYGYTF. The V and J genes are TRBV30 and TRBJ1-2; D might be TRBD1 (6 bases). Trimming cost V 3 bases and J 1 base, with 18 bases left between them. Per the germline V gene, CDR1 is GTSNPN and CDR2 is SVGIG (reference sequence). The CDR3 sequence is 16 residues long.